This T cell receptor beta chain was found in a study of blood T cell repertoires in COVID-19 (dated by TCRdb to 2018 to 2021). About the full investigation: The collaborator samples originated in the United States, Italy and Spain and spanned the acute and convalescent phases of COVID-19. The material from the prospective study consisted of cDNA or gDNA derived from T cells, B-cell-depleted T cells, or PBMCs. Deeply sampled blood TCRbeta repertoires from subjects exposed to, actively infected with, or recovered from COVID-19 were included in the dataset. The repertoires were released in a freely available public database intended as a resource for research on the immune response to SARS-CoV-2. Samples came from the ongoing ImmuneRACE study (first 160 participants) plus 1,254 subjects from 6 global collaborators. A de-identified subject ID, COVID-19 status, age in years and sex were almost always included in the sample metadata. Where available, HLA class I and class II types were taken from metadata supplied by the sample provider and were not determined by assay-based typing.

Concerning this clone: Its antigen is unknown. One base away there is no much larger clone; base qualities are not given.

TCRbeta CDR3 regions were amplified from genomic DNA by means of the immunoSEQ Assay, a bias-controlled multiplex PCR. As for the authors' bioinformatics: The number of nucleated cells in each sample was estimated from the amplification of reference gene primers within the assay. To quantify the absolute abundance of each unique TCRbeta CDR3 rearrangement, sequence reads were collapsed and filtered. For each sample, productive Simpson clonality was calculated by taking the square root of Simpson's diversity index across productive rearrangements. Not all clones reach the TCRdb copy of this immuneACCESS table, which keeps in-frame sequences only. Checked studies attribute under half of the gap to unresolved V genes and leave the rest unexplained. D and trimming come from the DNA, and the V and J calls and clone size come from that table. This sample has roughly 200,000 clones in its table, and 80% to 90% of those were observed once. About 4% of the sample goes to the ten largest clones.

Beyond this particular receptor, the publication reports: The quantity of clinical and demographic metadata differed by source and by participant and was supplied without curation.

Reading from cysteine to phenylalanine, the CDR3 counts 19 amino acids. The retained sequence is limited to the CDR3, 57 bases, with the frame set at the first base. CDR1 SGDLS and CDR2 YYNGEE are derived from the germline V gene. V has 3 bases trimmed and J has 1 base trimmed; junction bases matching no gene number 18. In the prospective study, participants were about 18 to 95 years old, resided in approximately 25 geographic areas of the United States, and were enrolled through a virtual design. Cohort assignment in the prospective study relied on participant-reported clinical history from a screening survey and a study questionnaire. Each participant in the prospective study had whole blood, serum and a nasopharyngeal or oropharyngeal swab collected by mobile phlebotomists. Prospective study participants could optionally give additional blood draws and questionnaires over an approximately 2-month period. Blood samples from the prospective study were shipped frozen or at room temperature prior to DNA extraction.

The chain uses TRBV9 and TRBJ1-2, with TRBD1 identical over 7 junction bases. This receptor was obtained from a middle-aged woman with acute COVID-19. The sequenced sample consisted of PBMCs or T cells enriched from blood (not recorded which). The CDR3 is CASSDPWTGEVVSNYGYTF. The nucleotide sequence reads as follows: TGTGCCAGCAGCGATCCGTGGACAGGAGAGGTTGTTAGTAACTATGGCTACACCTTC.